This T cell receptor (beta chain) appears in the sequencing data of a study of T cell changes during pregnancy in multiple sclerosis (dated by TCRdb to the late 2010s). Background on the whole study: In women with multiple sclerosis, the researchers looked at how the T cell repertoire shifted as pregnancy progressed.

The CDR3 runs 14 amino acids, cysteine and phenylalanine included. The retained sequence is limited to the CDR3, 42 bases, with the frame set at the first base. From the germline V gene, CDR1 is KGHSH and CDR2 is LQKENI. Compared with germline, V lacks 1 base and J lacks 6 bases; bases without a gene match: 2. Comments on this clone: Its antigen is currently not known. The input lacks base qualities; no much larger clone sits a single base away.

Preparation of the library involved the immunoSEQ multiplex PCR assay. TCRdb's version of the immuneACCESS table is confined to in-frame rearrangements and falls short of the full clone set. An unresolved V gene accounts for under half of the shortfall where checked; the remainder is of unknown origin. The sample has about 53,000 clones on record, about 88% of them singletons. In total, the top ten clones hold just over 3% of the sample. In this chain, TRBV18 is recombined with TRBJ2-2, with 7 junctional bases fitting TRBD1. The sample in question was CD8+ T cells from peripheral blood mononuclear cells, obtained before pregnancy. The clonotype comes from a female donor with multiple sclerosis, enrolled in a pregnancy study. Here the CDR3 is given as CASSPQGAAGELFF. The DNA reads TGTGCCAGCTCACCACAGGGGGCCGCCGGGGAGCTGTTTTTT.